This TCR beta chain was recorded in a study of early T cells in non-severe SARS-CoV-2 infection. Study information: Sequenced bulk RNA came from whole blood that was unsorted, and chains were unpaired. Study-wide results and limits: Matching against VDJdb likely underestimated virus-specific expansions, favoring anti-spike CD8.

Attached unique molecular identifiers marked individual cDNA molecules. TCRdb used MiXCR to reprocess the 5' RACE reads, holding one entry per CDR3 protein. The sample has tens of thousands of distinct CDR3 sequences, roughly 4.7% seen once. This CDR3 region has 15 residues. V lost 4 bases to trimming and J lost 5 bases, with 12 bases between them. Per the germline V gene, CDR1 is SGHVS and CDR2 is FNYEAQ. This clonotype was seen ten or more times. The target antigen is unknown. The origin of this receptor is an adult who was a healthcare worker with PCR-confirmed SARS-CoV-2 infection or an uninfected control (not recorded which). The source was whole blood, collected at baseline. This chain links TRBV7-6 with TRBJ1-6; possibly TRBD1 for D (6 bases). CDR3 loop: CASSSDRTDNSPLHF. CDR3 DNA sequence: TGTGCCAGCAGCTCTGACCGGACAGATAATTCACCCCTCCACTTT.